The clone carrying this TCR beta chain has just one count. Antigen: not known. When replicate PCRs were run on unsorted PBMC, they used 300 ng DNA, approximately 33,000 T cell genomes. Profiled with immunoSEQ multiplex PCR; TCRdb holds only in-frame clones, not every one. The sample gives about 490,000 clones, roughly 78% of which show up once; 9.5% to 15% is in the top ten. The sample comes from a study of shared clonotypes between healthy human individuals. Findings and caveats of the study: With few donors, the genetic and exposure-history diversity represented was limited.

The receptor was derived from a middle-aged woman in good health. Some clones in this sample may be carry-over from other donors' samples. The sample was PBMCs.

The CDR3 DNA follows: TGTGCCAGCAGTAACCCGGACTTCATGAACACTGAAGCTTTCTTT. Translation gives CASSNPDFMNTEAFF. The chain carries TRBV28 and TRBJ1-1; D is undetermined. Germline CDR1 and CDR2: MDHEN and SYDVKM. CDR3 size: 15 residues. Between the trimmed V and J ends, which lost 5 bases and 0 bases, there was a span of 13 bases.